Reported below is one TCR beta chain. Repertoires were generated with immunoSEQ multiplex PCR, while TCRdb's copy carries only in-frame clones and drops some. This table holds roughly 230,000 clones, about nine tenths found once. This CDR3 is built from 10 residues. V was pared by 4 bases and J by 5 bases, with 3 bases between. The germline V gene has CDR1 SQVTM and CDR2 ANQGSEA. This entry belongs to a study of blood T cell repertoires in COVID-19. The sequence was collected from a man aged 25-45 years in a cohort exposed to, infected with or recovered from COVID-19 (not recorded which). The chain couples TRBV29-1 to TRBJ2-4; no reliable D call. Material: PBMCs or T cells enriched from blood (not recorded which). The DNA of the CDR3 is TGCAGCGTTGGAGAAAACATTCAGTACTTC. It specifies CSVGENIQYF.